Described below is a single T cell receptor beta chain sequence and its context. Its specificity is not known. An end of the junction differs from the germline gene, which may be a read error. Primers included in the PCR were 60 Vbeta and 13 Jbeta primers. Method: immunoSEQ multiplex PCR; TCRdb's copy keeps in-frame clones and lacks some. Of about 140,000 clones listed, over 70% were seen once; the top ten hold around 7%. The germline CDR1 and CDR2 sequences are KGHSH and LQKENI. The CDR3 has 13 residues. The sample is drawn from a study of cytomegalovirus exposure and HLA in healthy donors. General study results and limits: In an earlier analysis, in roughly 600 donors, most V segments appeared productive either ~87% or ~30% of the time.

Sequencing was done on a sample of PBMCs. The gene calls are TRBV18 and TRBJ2-6; weak D call: TRBD1 (5 bases). The receptor was isolated from a young man in good health and CMV-seronegative. The CDR3 reads CASSRSGANGLTF. For the CDR3, the DNA is TGTGCCAGCTCTCGCTCTGGGGCCAACGGCCTGACTTTC.